Below, 30 T cell receptor beta chains from the same sample are listed, as sequenced in a study of graft-versus-host responses after intestinal transplantation. Method: immunoSEQ multiplex PCR; TCRdb's copy keeps in-frame clones and lacks some. The table includes over 85,000 clones, around 93% detected once. Their antigens are not known. The specimen was unstimulated CD8+ T cells sorted from spleen or lymph node cells, collected before intestinal transplant. The receptors were gathered from a human donor who received an intestinal transplant.

This chain links TRBV10-1 with TRBJ1-2; D is unclear. The germline V gene encodes CDR1 WNHNN and CDR2 SYGVQD (reference sequence). The CDR3 sequence is 15 residues long. Trimming left V 3 bases short and J 6 bases short, with 17 bases between. CDR3 nucleotides: TGCGCCAGCAGTGATTATTTAAGGGAGGGCGATGGCTACACCTTC. It is translated as CASSDYLREGDGYTF.

The CDR3 loop reads CASSLGLTANTEAFF. In DNA form, the CDR3 reads TGTGCCAGCAGCTTGGGGTTGACAGCGAACACTGAAGCTTTCTTT. The chain employs TRBV5-4 and TRBJ1-1; tentative D call: TRBD1 (5 bases). Germline CDR1 reads SGHNT; CDR2 reads YYREEE (reference sequence). The CDR3 spans 15 residues. The V end was cut by 0 bases, the J end by 1 base, with 10 bases between.

The chain links TRBV19 to TRBJ1-5; weak D call: TRBD1 (5 bases). The germline V gene encodes CDR1 LNHDA and CDR2 SQIVND (reference sequence). V was clipped by 5 bases and J by 5 bases, with 16 bases between them. This CDR3 is 15 amino acids long. Written as DNA, the CDR3 is TGTGCCAGTAGTCAGCCACCTCGGGGGGATCAGCCCCAGCATTTT. This sequence encodes CASSQPPRGDQPQHF.

The CDR3 reads CASSQLQGGDTQYF. The DNA of the CDR3 is TGCGCCAGCAGCCAATTACAGGGAGGGGATACGCAGTATTTT. The V and J genes are TRBV4-1 and TRBJ2-3, with D maybe TRBD2 (7 bases). V was pared by 2 bases and J by 6 bases, with 12 bases between. The CDR3 is 14 residues long. CDR1 is MGHRA, CDR2 YSYEKL, per germline.

The J gene is TRBJ1-1, the V gene TRBV7-9; D is uncertain. CDR3 length: 11 amino acids. With 8 bases removed from V and 10 bases from J, the gap between germline ends came to 14 bases. CDR1 is SEHNR, CDR2 FQNEAQ, per germline (reference sequence). CDR3 nucleotides: TGTGCCAGCCCTGGGCCCCCGGTAGCTTTCTTT. It translates to CASPGPPVAFF.

V gene TRBV28 combines with J gene TRBJ1-2; D gene uncertain. Looked up from germline, CDR1 is MDHEN and CDR2 is SYDVKM. The CDR3 consists of 16 residues. Trimming stripped 8 bases from V and 7 bases from J, with 26 bases between. CDR3 sequence: CASLRVNTGASGGYTF. Written as DNA, the CDR3 is TGTGCCAGCCTCCGTGTAAATACGGGTGCCAGCGGTGGCTACACCTTC.

Only a few counts were recorded for this clone. The chain employs TRBV2 and TRBJ2-5; 12 positions agree with TRBD2. Germline V gene lookup returns CDR1 SNHLY and CDR2 FYNNEI. This CDR3 spans 15 amino acids. V lost 3 bases to trimming and J lost 8 bases; unmatched junction nucleotides: 7. CDR3 nucleotides: TGTGCCAGCAGTGAGCGGACTAGCGGGGCTAACACCCAGTACTTC. Protein product: CASSERTSGANTQYF.

The genes are TRBV6-6 and TRBJ2-5; possibly TRBD2 for D (6 bases). Trimming pared 6 bases from V and 5 bases from J, leaving 10 bases between. The germline CDR1 and CDR2 sequences are MNHNY and SVGAGI (reference sequence). The CDR3 has 12 residues. CDR3 sequence reads: CASSRLGETQYF. The CDR3 DNA reads TGTGCCAGCAGCAGACTAGGCGAGACCCAGTACTTC.

The genes are TRBV6-5 and TRBJ2-3, with 8 bases aligning to TRBD1. V shed 2 bases, J shed 6 bases, and the junction held 7 bases outside the gene matches. CDR1 and CDR2 (germline): MNHEY, SVGAGI. The CDR3 loop spans 15 amino acids. The CDR3 here is CASSYLPGGSDTQYF. CDR3 DNA: TGTGCCAGCAGTTACCTGCCAGGGGGCTCTGATACGCAGTATTTT.

V is TRBV5-4 and J is TRBJ2-1; D call uncertain. V lost 1 base and J 7 bases, leaving 3 bases between the germline ends. Germline CDR1 reads SGHNT; CDR2 reads YYREEE (reference sequence). CDR3 size: 11 residues. As DNA, the CDR3 is TGTGCCAGCAGCTTGATAAATGAGCAGTTCTTC. This encodes CASSLINEQFF.

This clone was recorded a few times. At the DNA level, this CDR3 is encoded by other sequences in the same sample as well. The chain joins TRBV7-9 to TRBJ1-1; TRBD1 is a possible D gene (6 bases). The ends were cut back, 1 base at V and 5 bases at J, with 8 bases in the middle. This CDR3 has 13 amino acids. CDR1 and CDR2 from the germline V gene are SEHNR and FQNEAQ (reference sequence). CDR3 coding DNA: TGTGCCAGCAGCTTAGGGGGGCTAACTGAAGCTTTCTTT. This gives the protein CASSLGGLTEAFF.

The chain couples TRBV11-2 to TRBJ2-5; 8 bases fit TRBD1. In germline, CDR1 is SGHAT, CDR2 FQNNGV. CDR3 size: 16 residues. Trimming cost V 6 bases and J 2 bases; bases outside gene matches: 11. The CDR3 coding sequence is TGTGCCAGCAGGCACCCAGGACAGGGCTTTCAAGAGACCCAGTACTTC. It yields the protein CASRHPGQGFQETQYF.

J is TRBJ1-2 and V is TRBV30, with 10 bases identical to TRBD1. Trimming at V came to 5 bases and at J to 7 bases, leaving 10 bases not matched to a gene. CDR3 length: 14 residues. Looked up from germline, CDR1 is GTSNPN and CDR2 is SVGIG (reference sequence). The CDR3 DNA is TGTGCCTGGTATTCCGGGACAGGGGTTTCTGGCTACACCTTC. Its protein is CAWYSGTGVSGYTF.

Here the CDR3 DNA reads TGTGCCAGCAGCCCCGTCACCGGGGAGCTGTTTTTT. Protein product: CASSPVTGELFF. The chain uses TRBV9 and TRBJ2-2; no clear D. Trimming pared 4 bases from V and 4 bases from J, leaving 5 bases between. Germline CDR1 SGDLS, CDR2 YYNGEE. CDR3 size: 12 residues.

The V call is TRBV28, the J call TRBJ2-3; possible D gene TRBD2, 5 bases. The CDR3 runs 14 residues. Germline V CDR1 and CDR2: MDHEN, SYDVKM. Trimming removed 6 bases from V and 2 bases from J, with 12 bases in between. Written as DNA, the CDR3 is TGTGCCAGCAGCCATACTAGAGACACAGATACGCAGTATTTT. It yields the protein CASSHTRDTDTQYF.

This clone appeared a few times. The V gene is TRBV7-9, the J gene TRBJ1-1; D unresolved. The CDR3 consists of 13 residues. Trimming stripped 5 bases from V and 3 bases from J, with 10 bases between. Per germline, CDR1 SEHNR and CDR2 FQNEAQ (reference sequence). CDR3 coding DNA: TGTGCCAGCAGCCTTCCGGAGGACACTGAAGCTTTCTTT. It encodes CASSLPEDTEAFF. The full variable domain, with the rest looked up from reference TRBV7-9 and TRBJ1-1, is DTGVSQNPRHKITKRGQNVTFRCDPISEHNRLYWYRQTLGQGPEFLTYFQNEAQLEKSRLLSDRFSAERPKGSFSTLEIQRTEQGDSAMYLCASSLPEDTEAFFGQGTRLTVV.

The chain has TRBV4-1 and TRBJ2-1, with 8 bases aligning to TRBD2. J lost 8 bases, V lost 1 base, and 7 bases had no gene match. The CDR3 contains 15 residues. Germline V CDR1 and CDR2: MGHRA, YSYEKL. DNA of the CDR3: TGCGCCAGCAGCCAAGTTTCGGGAGGGCCGGATGAGCAGTTCTTC. Translation gives CASSQVSGGPDEQFF.

DNA of the CDR3: TGTGCCAGCAGTATAGCGGGGCTTGGGAACAATGAGCAGTTCTTC. This sequence encodes CASSIAGLGNNEQFF. The V and J genes are TRBV27 and TRBJ2-1; 8 bases line up with TRBD2. CDR3 length equals 15 residues. Germline V lookup: CDR1 MNHEY, CDR2 SMNVEV (reference sequence). The J segment lost 5 bases and the V segment lost 5 bases, leaving 8 bases of the junction unmatched.

The chain recombines TRBV7-9 with TRBJ2-7, with TRBD1 matching over 11 bases. The germline V gene encodes CDR1 SEHNR and CDR2 FQNEAQ (reference sequence). The ends lost 4 bases at V and 4 bases at J; junction bases unmatched: 6. CDR3 length equals 15 residues. In DNA form, the CDR3 reads TGTGCCAGCAGCTCGGGACAGGGGGGAATATACGAGCAGTACTTC. The encoded protein is CASSSGQGGIYEQYF.

The chain links TRBV4-2 to TRBJ2-5; 8 bases align to TRBD2. Germline-derived CDR1 and CDR2 are LGHNA and YNFKEQ. V was clipped by 3 bases and J by 3 bases; unmatched bases: 9. The CDR3 consists of 16 residues. CDR3 residues: CASSQSTSVFKETQYF. CDR3 DNA sequence: TGTGCCAGCAGCCAGTCGACTAGCGTATTTAAAGAGACCCAGTACTTC.

The table lists this clone with a count of one. The genes are TRBV27 and TRBJ1-4; TRBD1 might be the D (5 bases). Trimming pared 4 bases from V and 8 bases from J, leaving 14 bases between. Per germline, CDR1 MNHEY and CDR2 SMNVEV (reference sequence). This CDR3 spans 14 amino acids. CDR3 loop: CASSYGGGGEKLFF. The CDR3, as DNA: TGTGCCAGCAGTTACGGAGGCGGGGGGGAAAAACTGTTTTTT. The complete variable domain, with remaining parts taken from reference TRBV27 and TRBJ1-4, reads EAQVTQNPRYLITVTGKKLTVTCSQNMNHEYMSWYRQDPGLGLRQIYYSMNVEVTDKGDVPEGYKVSRKEKRNFPLILESPSPNQTSLYFCASSYGGGGEKLFFGSGTQLSVL.

V usage is TRBV4-1 and J usage is TRBJ2-7; 9 nucleotides line up with TRBD2. This CDR3 is 15 amino acids long. CDR1 and CDR2 (germline): MGHRA, YSYEKL. V lost 0 bases and J lost 3; bases outside the gene matches: 3. In nucleotides, the CDR3 is TGCGCCAGCAGCCAAGACACTAGCGGGTTCTACGAGCAGTACTTC. The encoded protein is CASSQDTSGFYEQYF.

The rearrangement links TRBV7-9 to TRBJ2-1; 7 positions agree with TRBD1. Germline V gene data show CDR1 as SEHNR and CDR2 as FQNEAQ (reference sequence). The CDR3 has 15 amino acids. V lost 4 bases and J lost 0; bases outside the gene matches: 3. The CDR3: CASSSTGDSYNEQFF. DNA of the CDR3: TGTGCCAGCAGCTCTACAGGGGACTCCTACAATGAGCAGTTCTTC.

A few counts support this clone. The rearrangement uses TRBV6-6 and TRBJ2-7; D is uncertain. The CDR3 runs 13 residues. Trimming left V 2 bases short and J 3 bases short, with 8 bases between. Germline assignment: CDR1 MNHNY and CDR2 SVGAGI (reference sequence). This chain's CDR3 is CASSYHRFYEQYF. The CDR3 region has the DNA TGTGCCAGCAGTTACCACCGGTTCTACGAGCAGTACTTC.

V gene TRBV4-1 combines with J gene TRBJ2-3; D possibly corresponds to TRBD2 (6 bases). The CDR3 runs to 15 residues. CDR1 and CDR2 from the germline V gene are MGHRA and YSYEKL. V lost 1 base and J 2 bases, leaving 10 bases between the germline ends. The CDR3 spells CASSQGGLLTDTQYF. The CDR3, as DNA: TGCGCCAGCAGCCAAGGAGGACTACTCACAGATACGCAGTATTTT.

This clone came up once. V and J are TRBV19 and TRBJ2-1; a weak D match, TRBD2 (6 bases). The V end was cut by 7 bases, the J end by 8 bases, with 12 bases between. This CDR3 region has 12 residues. CDR1 is LNHDA and CDR2 is SQIVND in the germline V gene (reference sequence). CDR3 amino acids: CASTTGLHEQFF. CDR3 nucleotide sequence: TGTGCCAGTACGACGGGACTCCATGAGCAGTTCTTC.

The chain links TRBV27 to TRBJ1-2; D perhaps matches TRBD1 (6 bases). V lost 5 bases and J 4 bases, leaving 14 bases between the germline ends. This CDR3 spans 14 amino acids. The germline gives CDR1 MNHEY, CDR2 SMNVEV (reference sequence). The CDR3 spells CASSALGGGYGYTF. The CDR3, as DNA: TGTGCCAGCAGTGCCCTTGGGGGCGGCTATGGCTACACCTTC.

This chain uses TRBV5-1 with TRBJ2-7; possible D gene TRBD1, 6 bases. CDR3 length: 16 amino acids. The V and J ends lost 2 bases and 4 bases respectively, with 19 bases between them. Germline CDR1 SGHRS, CDR2 YFSETQ. The CDR3 reads CASSFGYGQTQYEQYF. The CDR3 nucleotides read TGCGCCAGCAGCTTCGGTTATGGACAGACTCAGTACGAGCAGTACTTC.

This clone occurred once. The rearrangement uses TRBV19 and TRBJ2-5, with 9 bases matching TRBD1. CDR3 size: 15 residues. Germline trimming cut 3 bases from V and 5 bases from J; bases unmatched to any gene: 7. Germline CDR1 and CDR2: LNHDA and SQIVND (reference sequence). The CDR3 nucleotides read TGTGCCAGTAGTATCTTGGACAGGGGACGGGAGACCCAGTACTTC. It specifies CASSILDRGRETQYF.

The V call is TRBV5-6, the J call TRBJ2-7, with TRBD1 identical over 7 bases. Losses at the gene ends were 4 bases for V and 13 bases for J; bases not matched to a gene: 11. There are 12 residues in the CDR3. Germline V gives CDR1 SGHDT, CDR2 YYEEEE. The CDR3 region has the DNA TGTGCCAGCAGCCCGGAGGTAGGGACAGAATACTTC. Protein product: CASSPEVGTEYF.